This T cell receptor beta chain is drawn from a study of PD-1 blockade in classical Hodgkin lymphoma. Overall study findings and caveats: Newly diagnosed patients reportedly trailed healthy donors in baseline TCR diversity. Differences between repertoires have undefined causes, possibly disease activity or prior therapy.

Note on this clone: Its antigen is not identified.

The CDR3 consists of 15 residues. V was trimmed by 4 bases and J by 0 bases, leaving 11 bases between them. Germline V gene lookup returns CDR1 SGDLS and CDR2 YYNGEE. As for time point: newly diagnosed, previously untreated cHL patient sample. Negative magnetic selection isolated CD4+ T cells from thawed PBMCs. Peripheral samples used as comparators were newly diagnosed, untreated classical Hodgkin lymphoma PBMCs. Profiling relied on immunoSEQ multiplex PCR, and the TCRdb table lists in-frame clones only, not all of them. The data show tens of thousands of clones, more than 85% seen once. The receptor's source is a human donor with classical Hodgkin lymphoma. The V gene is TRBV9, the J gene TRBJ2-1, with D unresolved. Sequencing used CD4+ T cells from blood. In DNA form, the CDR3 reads TGTGCCAGCAGCCTCGCGAGTGGCTCCTACAATGAGCAGTTCTTC. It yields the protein CASSLASGSYNEQFF.